This TCR beta chain was identified during a study of neurological immune-mediated disorders. Study-wide findings and caveats: There were no CDR3 amino acid sequences shared by expanded clones across subjects, a result suggesting private repertoires in all groups.

The cDNA came from 5'RACE, which used 10-nucleotide random UMIs. TCRdb re-derived calls from the 5' RACE reads in MiXCR, one entry per CDR3 protein. The table shows 50,000 to 60,000 distinct CDR3 sequences, with 2.5% occurring only once. The CDR3 contains 15 residues. Germline trimming cut 2 bases from V and 5 bases from J; bases unmatched to any gene: 7. Germline values: CDR1 SGHTA, CDR2 FQGNSA. This clonotype was picked up many times. The antigen is undetermined. Unsorted libraries were generated from 2 million PBMCs. These cells had been stored in RNAlater at -80 C. The chain employs TRBV7-2 and TRBJ2-7; 9 bases align to TRBD1. Material for sequencing was PBMCs. The origin of this receptor is a man between 50 and 59 years old with multiple sclerosis. The CDR3 coding sequence is TGTGCCAGCAGCTTATCAGGGACAGGGATCCACGAGCAGTACTTC. This encodes CASSLSGTGIHEQYF.